This is a list of T cell receptor beta chains from one sample in a study of blood T cell repertoires in COVID-19. Produced via immunoSEQ multiplex PCR; TCRdb's table is partial and in-frame only. Among more than 150,000 clones listed, 84% were seen once. Input material: peripheral blood. These receptors were obtained from a man younger than 45 with active or convalescent COVID-19. Each CDR3 is given with its conserved first and last residue. For some rows the clone size is stated as once, few or many, or as a class when expanded; others skip it.

size	V	CDR3
NA	TRBV28	CASSRTSGGDNEQFF
NA	TRBV7-9	CASSQDNQPQHF
NA	TRBV3-1/TRBV3-2	CASSQERDRVLSFDGYTF
NA	TRBV7-2	CASTRPVNTEAFF
NA	TRBV6-5	CASSGMGGPNEKLFF
NA	TRBV5-6	CASSGQLQETQYF
once	TRBV7-9	CASSLPSGDVTGANVLTF
NA	TRBV28	CASSLGTYYSNQPQHF
NA	TRBV27	CASSLIRRGRQLLYQETQYF
NA	TRBV7-2	CASRPTSGDEQFF
NA	TRBV21-1	CASSKETGDLFTDTQYF
NA	TRBV2	CASGGLPYEQYF
once	TRBV6-1	CASSELGANYGYTF
NA	TRBV21-1	CASSNMARDSGELFF
NA	TRBV28	CASSGPDRGEAFF
NA	TRBV7-6	CASSPTGLTEQFF
NA	TRBV4-3	CASSQELAGGYEQYF
NA	TRBV24-1	CATSDFPGQGTSSYNEQFF
NA	TRBV28	CASHADRYNEQFF
NA	TRBV7-6	CASSSTSGRAAEQYF
NA	TRBV2	CASSSTTSGVETQYF
NA	TRBV7-7	CASSVEWNTGELFF
few	TRBV19	CASSRTQRTGELFF
NA	TRBV19	CASIRQAVGRHPGGYGYTF
NA	TRBV5-1	CASSLGGRSGNTIYF
NA	TRBV15	CATSRAIGQGQPELFF
NA	TRBV5-4	CASSLDSHSTGANVLTF
NA	TRBV24-1	CATSDLAGGPGTIQETQYF
NA	TRBV27	CASSLLNQPQHF
once	TRBV5-8	CASSPGTGKQETQYF
NA	TRBV27	CASGTGIPEAFF
NA	TRBV30	CAWTGAADTQYF
few	TRBV15	CATSSLRSETQYF
few	TRBV6-2/TRBV6-3	CASSSSLLALQETQYF
NA	TRBV7-2	CASSLVGDRTGGETQYF
few	TRBV25-1	CASSMAQGGADTQYF
NA	TRBV9	CASSPNYRAGNTIYF
NA	TRBV18	CASSPGQGDNEQFF
NA	TRBV10-3	CAIRTSGLPYEQYF
NA	TRBV24-1	CATSESLTGNEQYF
once	TRBV13	CASSPQGREQYF
NA	TRBV5-6	CASSFSTPYGYTF
NA	TRBV6-1	CASSVLTPSKGSPLHF
NA	TRBV27	CASSFRQGNYGYTF
NA	TRBV5-4	CASSLAVRGNTEAFF
NA	TRBV5-6	CASNRQGRSNSPLHF
NA	TRBV30	CAWNPGTENTEAFF
NA	TRBV3-1/TRBV3-2	CASSQDTVVASGKHNEQYF
NA	TRBV9	CASSVGSAGVPEKLFF
NA	TRBV28	CASSPSLYEQYF
NA	TRBV6-2/TRBV6-3	CASSAFRDVSKNIQYF
once	TRBV18	CASSPPGLAGQYEQYF
NA	TRBV4-1	CASSQGVTGDFYGYTF
NA	TRBV6-5	CASSYGQPYEQYF
NA	TRBV7-9	CASSSRAVRGRGTEAFF
NA	TRBV19	CASRVTGQGSTQPQHF
NA	TRBV6-5	CASSPMAGVYGPAFF
NA	TRBV7-9	CASSFGQGSNQPQHF
NA	TRBV19	CASSIGLAGGEQFF
NA	TRBV6-4	CASSEQLNTEAFF